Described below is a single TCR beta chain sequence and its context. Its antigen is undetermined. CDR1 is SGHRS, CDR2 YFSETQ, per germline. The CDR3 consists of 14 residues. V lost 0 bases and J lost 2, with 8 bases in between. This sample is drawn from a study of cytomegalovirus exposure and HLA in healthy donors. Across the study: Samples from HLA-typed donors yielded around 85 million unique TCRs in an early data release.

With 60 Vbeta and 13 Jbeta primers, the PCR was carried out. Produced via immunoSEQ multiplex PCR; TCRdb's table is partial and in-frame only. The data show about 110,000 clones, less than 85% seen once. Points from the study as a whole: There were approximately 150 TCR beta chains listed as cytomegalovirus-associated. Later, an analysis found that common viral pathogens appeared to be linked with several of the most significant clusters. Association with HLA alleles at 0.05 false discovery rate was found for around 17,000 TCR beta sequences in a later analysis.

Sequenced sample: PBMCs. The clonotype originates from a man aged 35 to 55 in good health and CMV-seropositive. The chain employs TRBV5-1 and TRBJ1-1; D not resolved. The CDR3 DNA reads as TGCGCCAGCAGCTTGGCCGCAGTAAACACTGAAGCTTTCTTT. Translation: CASSLAAVNTEAFF.